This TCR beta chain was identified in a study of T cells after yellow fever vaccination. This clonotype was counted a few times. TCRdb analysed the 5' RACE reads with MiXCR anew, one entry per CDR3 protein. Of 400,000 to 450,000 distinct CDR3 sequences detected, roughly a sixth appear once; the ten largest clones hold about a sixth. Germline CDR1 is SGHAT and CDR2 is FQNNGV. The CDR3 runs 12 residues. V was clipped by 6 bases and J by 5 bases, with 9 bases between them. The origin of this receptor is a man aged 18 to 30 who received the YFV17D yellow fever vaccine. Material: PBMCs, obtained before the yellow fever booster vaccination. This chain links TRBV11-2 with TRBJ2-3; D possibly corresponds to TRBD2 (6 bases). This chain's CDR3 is CASRSGGDTQYF. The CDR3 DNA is TGTGCCAGCAGGTCCGGGGGAGATACGCAGTATTTT.